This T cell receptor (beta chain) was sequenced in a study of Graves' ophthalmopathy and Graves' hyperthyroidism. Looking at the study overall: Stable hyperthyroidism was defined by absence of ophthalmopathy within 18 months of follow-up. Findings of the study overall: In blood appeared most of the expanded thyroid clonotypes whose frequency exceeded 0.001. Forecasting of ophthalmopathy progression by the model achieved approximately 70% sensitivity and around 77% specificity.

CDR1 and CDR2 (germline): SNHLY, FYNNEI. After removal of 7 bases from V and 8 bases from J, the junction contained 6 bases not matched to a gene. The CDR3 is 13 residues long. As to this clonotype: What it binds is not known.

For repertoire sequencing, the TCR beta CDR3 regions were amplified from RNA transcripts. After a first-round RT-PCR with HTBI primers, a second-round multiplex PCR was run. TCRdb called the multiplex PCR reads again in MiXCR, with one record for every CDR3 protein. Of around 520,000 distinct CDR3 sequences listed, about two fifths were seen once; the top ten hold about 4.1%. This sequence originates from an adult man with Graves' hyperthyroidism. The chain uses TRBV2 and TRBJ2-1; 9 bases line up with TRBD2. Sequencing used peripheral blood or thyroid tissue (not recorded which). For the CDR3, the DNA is TGTGCCAGCAATCTCATAGCGGGAGATGAGCAGTTCTTC. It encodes CASNLIAGDEQFF.